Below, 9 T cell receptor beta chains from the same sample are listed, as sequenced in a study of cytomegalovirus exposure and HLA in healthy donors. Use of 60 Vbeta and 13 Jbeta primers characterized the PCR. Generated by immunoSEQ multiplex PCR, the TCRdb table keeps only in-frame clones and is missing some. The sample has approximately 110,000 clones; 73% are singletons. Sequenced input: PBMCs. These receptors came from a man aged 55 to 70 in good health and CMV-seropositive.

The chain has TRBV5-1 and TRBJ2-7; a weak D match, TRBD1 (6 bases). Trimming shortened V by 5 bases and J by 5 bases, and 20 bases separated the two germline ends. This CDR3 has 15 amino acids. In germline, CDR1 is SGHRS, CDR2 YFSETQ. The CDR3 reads CASSLEARGENEQYF. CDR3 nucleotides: TGCGCCAGCAGTTTAGAGGCCAGGGGAGAAAACGAGCAGTACTTC. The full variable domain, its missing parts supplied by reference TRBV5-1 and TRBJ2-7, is KAGVTQTPRYLIKTRGQQVTLSCSPISGHRSVSWYQQTPGQGLQFLFEYFSETQRNKGNFPGRFSGRQFSNSRSEMNVSTLELGDSALYLCASSLEARGENEQYFGPGTRLTVT.

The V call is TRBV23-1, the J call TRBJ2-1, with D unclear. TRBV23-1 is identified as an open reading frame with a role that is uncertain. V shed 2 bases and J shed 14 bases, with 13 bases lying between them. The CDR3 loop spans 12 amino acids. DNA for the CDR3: TGCGCCAGCAGTCAAAAAGACACAAAGGAGTTCTTC. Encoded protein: CASSQKDTKEFF.

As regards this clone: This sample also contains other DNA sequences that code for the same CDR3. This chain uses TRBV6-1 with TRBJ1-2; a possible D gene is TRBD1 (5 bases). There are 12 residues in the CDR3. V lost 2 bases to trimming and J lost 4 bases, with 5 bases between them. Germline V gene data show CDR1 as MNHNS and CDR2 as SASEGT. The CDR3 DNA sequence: TGTGCCAGCAGTGAACAGGGCTATGGCTACACCTTC. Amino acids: CASSEQGYGYTF.

The CDR3 sequence: CASERYTHPSSPYEQYF. The CDR3 DNA follows: TGTGCCAGTGAGAGGTATACACACCCCAGTTCTCCCTACGAGCAGTACTTC. The rearrangement links TRBV27 to TRBJ2-7, with D hard to call. The CDR3 sequence is 17 residues long. CDR1 MNHEY and CDR2 SMNVEV come from the germline V gene (reference sequence). Trimming shortened V by 9 bases and J by 2 bases, and 26 bases separated the two germline ends.

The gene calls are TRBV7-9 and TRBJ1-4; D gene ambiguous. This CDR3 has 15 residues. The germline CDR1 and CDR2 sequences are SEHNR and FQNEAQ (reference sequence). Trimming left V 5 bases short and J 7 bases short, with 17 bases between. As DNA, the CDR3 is TGTGCCAGCAGCCAAGGCGTAAATGCGGGTGAAAAACTGTTTTTT. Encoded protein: CASSQGVNAGEKLFF.

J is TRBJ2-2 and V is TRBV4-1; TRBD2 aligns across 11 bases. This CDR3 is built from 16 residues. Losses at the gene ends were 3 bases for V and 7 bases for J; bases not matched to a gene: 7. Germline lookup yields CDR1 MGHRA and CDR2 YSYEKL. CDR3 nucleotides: TGCGCCAGCAGCCAGGCTAGCGGGGGGATGGGCGGGGAGCTGTTTTTT. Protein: CASSQASGGMGGELFF.

The CDR3 nucleotides are TGTGCCAGCAGCTCTGCGGGAAGGGCACTGTTTTTT. Translating gives CASSSAGRALFF. The genes are TRBV5-6 and TRBJ1-4; no definite D call. Germline V CDR1 and CDR2: SGHDT, YYEEEE. The CDR3 has 12 residues. The V end was cut by 3 bases, the J end by 13 bases, with 13 bases between.

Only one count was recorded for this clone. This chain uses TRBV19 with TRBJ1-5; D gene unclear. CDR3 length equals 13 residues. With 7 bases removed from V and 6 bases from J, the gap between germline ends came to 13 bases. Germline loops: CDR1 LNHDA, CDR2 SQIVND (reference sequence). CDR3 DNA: TGTGCCAGTACGGCGGGGTTCGGTCAGCCCCAGCATTTT. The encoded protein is CASTAGFGQPQHF.

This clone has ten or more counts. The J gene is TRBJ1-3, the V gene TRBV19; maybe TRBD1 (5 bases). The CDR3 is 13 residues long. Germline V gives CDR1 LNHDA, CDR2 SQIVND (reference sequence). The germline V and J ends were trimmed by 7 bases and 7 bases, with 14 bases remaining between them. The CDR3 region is CASTTDAGNTIYF. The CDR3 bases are TGTGCCAGTACCACCGACGCAGGGAACACCATATATTTT.